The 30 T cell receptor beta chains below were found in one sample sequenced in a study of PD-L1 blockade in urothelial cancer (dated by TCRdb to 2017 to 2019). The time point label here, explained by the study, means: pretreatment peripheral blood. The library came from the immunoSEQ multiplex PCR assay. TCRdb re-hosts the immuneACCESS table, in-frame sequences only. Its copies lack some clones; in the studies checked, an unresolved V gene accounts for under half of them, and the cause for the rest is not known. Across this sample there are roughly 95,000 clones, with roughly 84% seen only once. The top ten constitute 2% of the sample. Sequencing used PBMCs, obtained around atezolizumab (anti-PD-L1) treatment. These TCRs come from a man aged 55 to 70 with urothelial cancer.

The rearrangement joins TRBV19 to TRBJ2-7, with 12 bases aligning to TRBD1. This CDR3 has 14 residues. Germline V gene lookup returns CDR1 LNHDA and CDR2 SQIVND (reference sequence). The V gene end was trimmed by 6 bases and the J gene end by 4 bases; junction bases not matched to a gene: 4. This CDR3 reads CASSGTGGAYEQYF. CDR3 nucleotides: TGTGCCAGTAGCGGGACAGGGGGCGCATACGAGCAGTACTTC.

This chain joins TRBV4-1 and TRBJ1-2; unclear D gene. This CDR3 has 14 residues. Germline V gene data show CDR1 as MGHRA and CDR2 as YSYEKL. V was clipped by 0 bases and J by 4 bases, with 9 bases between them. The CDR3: CASSQDRSIYGYTF. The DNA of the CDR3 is TGCGCCAGCAGCCAAGACCGGTCCATCTATGGCTACACCTTC.

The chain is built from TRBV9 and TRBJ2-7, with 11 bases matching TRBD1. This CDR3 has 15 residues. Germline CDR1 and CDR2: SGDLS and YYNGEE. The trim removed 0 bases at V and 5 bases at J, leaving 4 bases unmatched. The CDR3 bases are TGTGCCAGCAGCGTAGTAGGGACAGGGGGACACGAGCAGTACTTC. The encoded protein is CASSVVGTGGHEQYF. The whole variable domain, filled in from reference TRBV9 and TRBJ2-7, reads DSGVTQTPKHLITATGQRVTLRCSPRSGDLSVYWYQQSLDQGLQFLIQYYNGEERAKGNILERFSAQQFPDLHSELNLSSLELGDSALYFCASSVVGTGGHEQYFGPGTRLTVT.

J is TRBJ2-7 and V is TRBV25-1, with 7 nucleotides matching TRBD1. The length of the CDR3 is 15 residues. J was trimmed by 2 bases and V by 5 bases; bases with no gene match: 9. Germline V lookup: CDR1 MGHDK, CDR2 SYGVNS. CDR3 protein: CASSRPGQSAYEQYF. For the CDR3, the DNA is TGTGCCAGCAGTAGGCCGGGACAGTCAGCCTACGAGCAGTACTTC.

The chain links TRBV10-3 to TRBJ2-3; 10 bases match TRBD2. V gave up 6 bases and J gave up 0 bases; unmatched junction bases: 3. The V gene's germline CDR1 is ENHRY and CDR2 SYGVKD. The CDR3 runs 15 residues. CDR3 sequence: CAIRISGGSTDTQYF. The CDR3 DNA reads TGTGCCATCAGGATTAGCGGGGGGAGCACAGATACGCAGTATTTT.

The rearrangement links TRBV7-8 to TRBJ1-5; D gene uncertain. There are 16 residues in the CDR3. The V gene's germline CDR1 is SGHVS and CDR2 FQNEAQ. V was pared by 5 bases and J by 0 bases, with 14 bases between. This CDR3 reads CASSRERTYSNQPQHF. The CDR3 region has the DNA TGTGCCAGCAGCCGCGAAAGAACTTATAGCAATCAGCCCCAGCATTTT.

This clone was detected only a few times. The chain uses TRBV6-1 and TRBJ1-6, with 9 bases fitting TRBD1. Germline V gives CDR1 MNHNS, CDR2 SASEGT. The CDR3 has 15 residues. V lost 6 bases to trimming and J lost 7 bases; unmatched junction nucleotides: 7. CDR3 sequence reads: CASSSGTGRNSPLHF. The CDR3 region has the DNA TGTGCCAGCAGCTCCGGGACAGGGCGCAATTCACCCCTCCACTTT.

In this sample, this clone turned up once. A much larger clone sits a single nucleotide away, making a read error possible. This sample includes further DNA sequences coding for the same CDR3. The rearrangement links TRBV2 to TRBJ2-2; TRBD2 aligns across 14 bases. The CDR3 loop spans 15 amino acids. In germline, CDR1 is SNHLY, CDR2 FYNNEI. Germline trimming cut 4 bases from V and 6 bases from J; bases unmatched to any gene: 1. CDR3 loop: CASSGLAGGPGELFF. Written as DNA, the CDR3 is TGTGCCAGCAGTGGACTAGCGGGAGGGCCCGGGGAGCTGTTTTTT.

The CDR3 spells CASSFPGGGGKAFF. CDR3 in DNA: TGTGCCAGCAGCTTTCCCGGAGGGGGGGGAAAAGCTTTCTTT. The V call is TRBV5-6, the J call TRBJ1-1; possible D gene TRBD1, 6 bases. V was cut by 2 bases and J by 9 bases, with 17 bases left in between. This CDR3 is built from 14 residues. Germline CDR1 reads SGHDT; CDR2 reads YYEEEE. The entire variable domain, with the rest obtained from reference TRBV5-6 and TRBJ1-1, is as follows: DAGVTQSPTHLIKTRGQQVTLRCSPKSGHDTVSWYQQALGQGPQFIFQYYEEEERQRGNFPDRFSGHQFPNYSSELNVNALLLGDSALYLCASSFPGGGGKAFFGQGTRLTVV.

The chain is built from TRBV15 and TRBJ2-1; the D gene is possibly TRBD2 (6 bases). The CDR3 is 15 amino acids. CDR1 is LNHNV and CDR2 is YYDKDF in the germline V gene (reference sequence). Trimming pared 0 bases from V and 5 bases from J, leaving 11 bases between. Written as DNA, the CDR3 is TGTGCCACCAGCAGAGACCGGGCGGGGCACAATGAGCAGTTCTTC. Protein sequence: CATSRDRAGHNEQFF.

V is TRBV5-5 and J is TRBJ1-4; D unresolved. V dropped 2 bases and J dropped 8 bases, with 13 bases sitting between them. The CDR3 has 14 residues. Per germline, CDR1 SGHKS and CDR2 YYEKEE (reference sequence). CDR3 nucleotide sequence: TGTGCCAGCAGCTTAACCGGGGAATTGGAAAAACTGTTTTTT. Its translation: CASSLTGELEKLFF.

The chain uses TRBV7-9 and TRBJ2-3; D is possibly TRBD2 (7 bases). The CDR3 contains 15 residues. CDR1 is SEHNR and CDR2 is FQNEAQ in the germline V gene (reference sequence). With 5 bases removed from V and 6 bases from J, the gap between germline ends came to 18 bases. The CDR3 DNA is TGTGCCAGCAGCACCCGAGGGGGGGGAAGGGATACGCAGTATTTT. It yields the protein CASSTRGGGRDTQYF.

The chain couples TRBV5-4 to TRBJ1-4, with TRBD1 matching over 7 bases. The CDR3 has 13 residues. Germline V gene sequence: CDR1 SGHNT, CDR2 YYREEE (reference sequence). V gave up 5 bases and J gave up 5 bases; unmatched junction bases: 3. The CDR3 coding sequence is TGTGCCAGCAGGGACAGGAAGAATGAAAAACTGTTTTTT. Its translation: CASRDRKNEKLFF. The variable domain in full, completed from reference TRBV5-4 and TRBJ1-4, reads ETGVTQSPTHLIKTRGQQVTLRCSSQSGHNTVSWYQQALGQGPQFIFQYYREEENGRGNFPPRFSGLQFPNYSSELNVNALELDDSALYLCASRDRKNEKLFFGSGTQLSVL.

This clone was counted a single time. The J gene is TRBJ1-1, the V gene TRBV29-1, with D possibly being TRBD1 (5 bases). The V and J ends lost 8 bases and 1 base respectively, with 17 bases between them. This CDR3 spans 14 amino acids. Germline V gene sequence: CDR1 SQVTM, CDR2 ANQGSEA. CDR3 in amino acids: CSTQSRVRNTEAFF. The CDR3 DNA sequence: TGCAGCACCCAATCCAGGGTAAGGAACACTGAAGCTTTCTTT.

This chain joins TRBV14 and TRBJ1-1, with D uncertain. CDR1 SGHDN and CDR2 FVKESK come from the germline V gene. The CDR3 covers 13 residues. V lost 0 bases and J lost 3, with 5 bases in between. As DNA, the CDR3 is TGTGCCAGCAGCCAAGAGGCGGACACTGAAGCTTTCTTT. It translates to CASSQEADTEAFF.

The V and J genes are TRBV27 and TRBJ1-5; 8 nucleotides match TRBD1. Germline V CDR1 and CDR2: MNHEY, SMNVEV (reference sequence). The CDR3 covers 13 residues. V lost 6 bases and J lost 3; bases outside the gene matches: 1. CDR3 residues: CASRQGVNQPQHF. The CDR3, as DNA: TGTGCCAGCAGACAGGGGGTCAATCAGCCCCAGCATTTT.

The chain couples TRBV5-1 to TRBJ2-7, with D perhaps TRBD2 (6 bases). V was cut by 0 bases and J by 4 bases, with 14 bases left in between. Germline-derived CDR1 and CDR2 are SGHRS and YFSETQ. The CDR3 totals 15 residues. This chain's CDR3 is CASSLVAGPTYEQYF. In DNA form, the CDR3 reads TGCGCCAGCAGCTTGGTGGCGGGGCCGACGTACGAGCAGTACTTC.

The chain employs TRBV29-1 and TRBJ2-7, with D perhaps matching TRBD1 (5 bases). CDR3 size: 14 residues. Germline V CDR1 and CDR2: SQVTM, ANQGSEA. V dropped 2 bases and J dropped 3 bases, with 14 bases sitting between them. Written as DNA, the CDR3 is TGCAGCGTTGAAACCAGGGAAACGGGCTACGAGCAGTACTTC. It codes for CSVETRETGYEQYF.

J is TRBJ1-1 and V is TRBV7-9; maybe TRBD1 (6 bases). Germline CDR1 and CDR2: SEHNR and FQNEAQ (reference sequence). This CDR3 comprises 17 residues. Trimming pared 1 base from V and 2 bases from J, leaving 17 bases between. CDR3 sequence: CASSLGWQGGGNTEAFF. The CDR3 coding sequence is TGTGCCAGCAGCTTAGGCTGGCAGGGAGGGGGTAACACTGAAGCTTTCTTT.

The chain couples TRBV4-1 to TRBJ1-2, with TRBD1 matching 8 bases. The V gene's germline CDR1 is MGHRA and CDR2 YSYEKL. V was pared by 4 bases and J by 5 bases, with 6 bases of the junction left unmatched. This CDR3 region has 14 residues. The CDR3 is CASSREDRVYGYTF. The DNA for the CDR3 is TGCGCCAGCAGCCGAGAGGACAGGGTATATGGCTACACCTTC.

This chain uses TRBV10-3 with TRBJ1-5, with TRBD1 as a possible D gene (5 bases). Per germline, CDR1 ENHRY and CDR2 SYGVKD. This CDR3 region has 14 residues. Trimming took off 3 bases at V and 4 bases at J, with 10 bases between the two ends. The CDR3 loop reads CAISETGLNQPQHF. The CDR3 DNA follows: TGTGCCATCAGTGAAACAGGCCTTAATCAGCCCCAGCATTTT.

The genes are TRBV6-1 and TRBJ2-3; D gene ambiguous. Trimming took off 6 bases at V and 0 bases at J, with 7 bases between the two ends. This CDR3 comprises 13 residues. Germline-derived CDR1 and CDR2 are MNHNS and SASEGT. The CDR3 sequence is CASRSFSTDTQYF. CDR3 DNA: TGTGCCAGCAGGAGTTTTAGCACAGATACGCAGTATTTT.

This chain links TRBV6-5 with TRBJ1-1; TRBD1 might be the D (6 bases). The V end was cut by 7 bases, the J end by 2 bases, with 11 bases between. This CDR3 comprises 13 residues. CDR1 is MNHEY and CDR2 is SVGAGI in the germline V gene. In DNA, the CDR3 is TGTGCCAGCATCGGGGGGCATAACACTGAAGCTTTCTTT. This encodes CASIGGHNTEAFF.

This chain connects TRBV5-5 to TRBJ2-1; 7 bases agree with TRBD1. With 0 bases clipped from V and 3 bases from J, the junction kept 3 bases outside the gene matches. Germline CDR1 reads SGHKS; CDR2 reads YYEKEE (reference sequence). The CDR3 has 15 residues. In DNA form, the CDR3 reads TGTGCCAGCAGCTTGGGAGGGACAGACTACAATGAGCAGTTCTTC. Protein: CASSLGGTDYNEQFF.

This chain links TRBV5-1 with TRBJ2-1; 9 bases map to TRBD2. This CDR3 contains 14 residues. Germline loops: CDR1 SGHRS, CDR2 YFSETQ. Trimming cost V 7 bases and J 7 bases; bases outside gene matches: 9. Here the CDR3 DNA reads TGCGCCAGCTCGGGCGGGGGGGCATCAAATGAGCAGTTCTTC. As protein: CASSGGGASNEQFF.

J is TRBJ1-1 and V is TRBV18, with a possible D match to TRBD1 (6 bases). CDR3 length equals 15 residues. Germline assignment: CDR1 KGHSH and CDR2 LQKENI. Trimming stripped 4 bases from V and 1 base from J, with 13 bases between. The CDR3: CASSLTGPANTEAFF. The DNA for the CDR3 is TGTGCCAGCTCACTAACAGGGCCCGCGAACACTGAAGCTTTCTTT.

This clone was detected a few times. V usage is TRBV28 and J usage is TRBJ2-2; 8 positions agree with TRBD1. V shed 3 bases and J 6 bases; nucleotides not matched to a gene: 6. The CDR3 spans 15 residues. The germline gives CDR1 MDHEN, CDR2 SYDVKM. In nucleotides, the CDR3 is TGTGCCAGCAGTTTGGTCCAGGGGGCTGCCGGGGAGCTGTTTTTT. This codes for CASSLVQGAAGELFF.

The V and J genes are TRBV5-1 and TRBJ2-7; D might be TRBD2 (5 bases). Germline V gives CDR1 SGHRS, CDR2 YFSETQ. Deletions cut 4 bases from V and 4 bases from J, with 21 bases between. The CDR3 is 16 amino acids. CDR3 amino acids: CASSPKEAVSVYEQYF. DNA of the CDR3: TGCGCCAGCAGCCCGAAGGAAGCGGTCTCGGTGTACGAGCAGTACTTC.

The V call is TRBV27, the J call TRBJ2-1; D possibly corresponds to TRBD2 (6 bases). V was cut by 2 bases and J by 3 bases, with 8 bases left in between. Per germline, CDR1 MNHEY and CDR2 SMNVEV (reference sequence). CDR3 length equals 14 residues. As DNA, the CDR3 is TGTGCCAGCAGTTTAAGCGGGTTCTACAATGAGCAGTTCTTC. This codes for CASSLSGFYNEQFF.

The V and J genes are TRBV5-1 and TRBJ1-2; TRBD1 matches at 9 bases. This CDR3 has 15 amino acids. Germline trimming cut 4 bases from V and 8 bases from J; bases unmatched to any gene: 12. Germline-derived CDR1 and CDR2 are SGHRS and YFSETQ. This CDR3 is CASSAAGTGLGGYTF. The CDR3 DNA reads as TGCGCCAGCAGCGCCGCCGGGACAGGGTTAGGGGGCTACACCTTC.